These 8 T cell receptor beta chains originate from one sample sequenced in a study of control samples from healthy donors and cancer patients. Profiling relied on immunoSEQ multiplex PCR, and the TCRdb table lists in-frame clones only, not all of them. The data hold 400,000 to 500,000 clones, with 75% to 95% observed a single time. The specimen sequenced was PBMCs. These receptors were taken from a man in his forties or fifties with head and neck cancer.

V gene TRBV6-5 combines with J gene TRBJ2-1; 7 bases line up with TRBD1. From germline, CDR1 is MNHEY and CDR2 SVGAGI. This CDR3 is built from 13 residues. Trimming took 8 bases from V and 5 from J; bases not matched to a gene: 6. CDR3 loop: CASRQGLDNEQFF. The CDR3 coding sequence is TGTGCCAGCCGACAGGGATTGGACAATGAGCAGTTCTTC.

This clone was detected only once. J is TRBJ2-7 and V is TRBV28; 7 nucleotides agree with TRBD1. Germline-derived CDR1 and CDR2 are MDHEN and SYDVKM. Trimming removed 4 bases from V and 6 bases from J; junction bases left unmatched: 9. CDR3 length: 14 amino acids. CDR3 coding DNA: TGTGCCAGCAGTTCGGGGCGAACAGGGGCCGAGCAGTACTTC. Its protein is CASSSGRTGAEQYF.

This rearrangement joins TRBV2 to TRBJ1-1; D is possibly TRBD1 (5 bases). CDR1 SNHLY and CDR2 FYNNEI come from the germline V gene. V was cut by 1 base and J by 3 bases, with 6 bases left in between. This CDR3 is 13 amino acids long. CDR3 sequence (DNA): TGTGCCAGCAGTGAAGGCAGGGACACTGAAGCTTTCTTT. This sequence encodes CASSEGRDTEAFF.

The chain carries TRBV3-1 (or the pseudogene TRBV3-2) and TRBJ2-7; D perhaps matches TRBD1 (5 bases). Trimming removed 1 base from V and 4 bases from J, with 11 bases in between. The germline V gene has CDR1 LGHDT and CDR2 YNNKEL (reference sequence). CDR3 size: 14 residues. The CDR3 is CASSQGQTGYEQYF. The CDR3 DNA reads as TGTGCCAGCAGCCAAGGACAGACGGGTTACGAGCAGTACTTC.

This clone was counted between two and nine times. The V and J genes are TRBV5-8 and TRBJ1-5; 9 bases align to TRBD1. The J segment lost 2 bases and the V segment lost 0 bases, leaving 3 bases of the junction unmatched. In germline, CDR1 is SGHTS, CDR2 YDEGEE. There are 16 residues in the CDR3. The CDR3: CASSLVGQGGNQPQHF. The CDR3 coding sequence is TGTGCCAGCAGCTTGGTGGGACAGGGCGGCAATCAGCCCCAGCATTTT.

V gene TRBV9 combines with J gene TRBJ2-2; D is undetermined. CDR3 length: 15 amino acids. Trimming removed 2 bases from V and 4 bases from J, with 12 bases in between. Germline V gene lookup returns CDR1 SGDLS and CDR2 YYNGEE. The CDR3 DNA follows: TGTGCCAGCAGCGTTTCGACGGGCAGCACCGGGGAGCTGTTTTTT. Translating gives CASSVSTGSTGELFF.

The sample holds a few counts of this clone. The genes are TRBV28 and TRBJ2-7; unclear D gene. V was clipped by 4 bases and J by 7 bases, with 11 bases between them. The CDR3 runs 12 residues. The germline CDR1 and CDR2 sequences are MDHEN and SYDVKM. DNA of the CDR3: TGTGCCAGCAGTTCCCCGGCTGCAGAGCAGTACTTC. Its translation: CASSSPAAEQYF.

Turning to this clone: This specimen includes other DNA sequences encoding the same CDR3. The rearrangement uses TRBV5-1 and TRBJ2-5; 9 bases line up with TRBD2. The CDR3 contains 17 residues. Germline lookup yields CDR1 SGHRS and CDR2 YFSETQ. Trimming removed 0 bases from V and 5 bases from J; junction bases left unmatched: 11. DNA of the CDR3: TGCGCCAGCAGCTTGGCACGACTAGCGGATTCTCAGGAGACCCAGTACTTC. The encoded protein is CASSLARLADSQETQYF.